This entry lists 21 T cell receptor beta chains sequenced from one sample in a study of PD-1 blockade in classical Hodgkin lymphoma. Specified time point: cycle 4 day 1 (C4D1), after more than 5 weeks of nivolumab. Every one of the patients relapsed after autologous stem cell transplantation (brentuximab vedotin exposure was variable). The table came from immunoSEQ multiplex PCR; TCRdb's copy has only in-frame clones and leaves some out. The sample comprises approximately 45,000 clones, roughly 70% of which are singletons, and over 3% rests with the top ten. The input for sequencing was peripheral blood mononuclear cells (PBMCs), taken before the fourth cycle of nivolumab. These receptors were obtained from a human donor with classical Hodgkin lymphoma.

The chain combines TRBV30 with TRBJ1-1; D remains ambiguous. The CDR3 is made up of 14 amino acids. V shed 0 bases and J shed 3 bases, with 11 bases lying between them. Looked up from germline, CDR1 is GTSNPN and CDR2 is SVGIG (reference sequence). The CDR3 sequence: CAWSVALGYTEAFF. The CDR3 DNA reads TGTGCCTGGAGTGTAGCGTTGGGTTACACTGAAGCTTTCTTT. Full variable domain (outside the CDR3, taken from reference TRBV30 and TRBJ1-1): SQTIHQWPATLVQPVGSPLSLECTVEGTSNPNLYWYRQAAGRGLQLLFYSVGIGQISSEVPQNLSASRPQDRQFILSSKKLLLSDSGFYLCAWSVALGYTEAFFGQGTRLTVV.

The rearrangement uses TRBV19 and TRBJ1-2; perhaps TRBD1 as D (5 bases). The germline V gene has CDR1 LNHDA and CDR2 SQIVND (reference sequence). V lost 0 bases to trimming and J lost 7 bases, with 18 bases between them. The CDR3 extends over 16 amino acids. CDR3 protein: CASSIDHGRDPFGYTF. The CDR3 coding sequence is TGTGCCAGTAGTATAGATCACGGCCGGGACCCATTTGGCTACACCTTC.

The chain links TRBV5-1 to TRBJ2-5; perhaps TRBD2 as D (6 bases). Germline V gene lookup returns CDR1 SGHRS and CDR2 YFSETQ. This CDR3 has 15 residues. Trimming shortened V by 1 base and J by 7 bases, and 17 bases separated the two germline ends. The CDR3 reads CASSLWASGVGTQYF. CDR3 in DNA: TGCGCCAGCAGCTTGTGGGCTTCGGGAGTGGGGACCCAGTACTTC.

The chain is built from TRBV19 and TRBJ2-7, with D possibly TRBD1 on 8 matching bases. There are 14 residues in the CDR3. CDR1 and CDR2 (germline): LNHDA, SQIVND (reference sequence). V dropped 5 bases and J dropped 2 bases, with 13 bases sitting between them. CDR3 sequence (DNA): TGTGCCAGTAGTCAGCGGGACAGGACCTACGAGCAGTACTTC. Its protein product is CASSQRDRTYEQYF.

The chain couples TRBV11-2 to TRBJ2-5, with no clear D. This CDR3 comprises 15 residues. The V end was cut by 0 bases, the J end by 0 bases, with 8 bases between. Germline CDR1 and CDR2: SGHAT and FQNNGV. This chain's CDR3 is CASSLDGGHQETQYF. DNA of the CDR3: TGTGCCAGCAGCTTAGATGGTGGGCACCAAGAGACCCAGTACTTC.

CDR3 in DNA: TGCAGCGTTTTAGACTCCCGCGGCTACACCTTC. Translated: CSVLDSRGYTF. The rearrangement joins TRBV29-1 to TRBJ1-2, with D unresolved. Between the trimmed V and J ends, which lost 5 bases and 8 bases, there was a span of 12 bases. The CDR3 covers 11 residues. Germline V gene sequence: CDR1 SQVTM, CDR2 ANQGSEA.

As concerns this clone: Other DNA sequences in this specimen translate into the identical CDR3. V usage is TRBV7-2 and J usage is TRBJ2-5; the D is unclear. V lost 3 bases and J lost 5, with 7 bases in between. In germline, CDR1 is SGHTA, CDR2 FQGNSA. The CDR3 length is 12 residues. CDR3 coding DNA: TGTGCCAGCAGCTTTTCCGGGGAGACCCAGTACTTC. This gives the protein CASSFSGETQYF.

This rearrangement joins TRBV7-9 to TRBJ1-2; 7 nucleotides agree with TRBD1. J was trimmed by 8 bases and V by 1 base; bases with no gene match: 10. Germline CDR1 and CDR2: SEHNR and FQNEAQ (reference sequence). The CDR3 runs 15 residues. DNA of the CDR3: TGTGCCAGCAGCTTAGGAGGACAGGTTGGCTACGGCTACACCTTC. Translated: CASSLGGQVGYGYTF.

This clone was counted a single time. This chain connects TRBV9 to TRBJ2-4; D is possibly TRBD1 (6 bases). The CDR3 extends over 14 amino acids. Germline CDR1 reads SGDLS; CDR2 reads YYNGEE. V dropped 3 bases and J dropped 4 bases, with 11 bases sitting between them. CDR3 in amino acids: CASSADSRKNIQYF. CDR3 in DNA: TGTGCCAGCAGCGCGGACAGTCGGAAAAACATTCAGTACTTC.

The chain carries TRBV9 and TRBJ2-3; 11 bases fit TRBD2. The CDR3 length is 15 residues. Germline CDR1 SGDLS, CDR2 YYNGEE. J was trimmed by 4 bases and V by 3 bases; bases with no gene match: 4. The CDR3 sequence is CASSDSGRGSDTQYF. CDR3 nucleotide sequence: TGTGCCAGCAGCGATAGCGGGAGGGGTTCAGATACGCAGTATTTT. Based on the CDR3 plus reference TRBV9 and TRBJ2-3, the full variable domain is DSGVTQTPKHLITATGQRVTLRCSPRSGDLSVYWYQQSLDQGLQFLIQYYNGEERAKGNILERFSAQQFPDLHSELNLSSLELGDSALYFCASSDSGRGSDTQYFGPGTRLTVL.

The rearrangement joins TRBV7-3 to TRBJ2-6; no reliable D call. V lost 0 bases, J lost 4 bases, and 4 bases lay in between. CDR3 size: 14 residues. CDR1 and CDR2 (germline): SGHTA, FQGTGA. The CDR3 DNA sequence: TGTGCCAGCAGCTTAACTTCCGGGGCCAACGTCCTGACTTTC. It codes for CASSLTSGANVLTF. Drawing the rest from reference TRBV7-3 and TRBJ2-6, the complete variable domain is GAGVSQTPSNKVTEKGKYVELRCDPISGHTALYWYRQSLGQGPEFLIYFQGTGAADDSGLPNDRFFAVRPEGSVSTLKIQRTERGDSAVYLCASSLTSGANVLTFGAGSRLTVL.

The chain carries TRBV5-1 and TRBJ2-1; 9 bases fit TRBD2. V trimming: 3 bases; J trimming: 6 bases; junction bases outside the gene matches: 19. Germline CDR1 reads SGHRS; CDR2 reads YFSETQ. The CDR3 is made up of 19 amino acids. The CDR3: CASSSAPAGGTSMVNEQFF. The DNA for the CDR3 is TGCGCCAGCAGCTCGGCTCCAGCGGGGGGCACGTCAATGGTCAATGAGCAGTTCTTC.

This clone is medium-sized (0.01 to 0.1%) by share. The chain recombines TRBV10-3 with TRBJ2-2; 7 bases line up with TRBD2. CDR3 size: 14 residues. V dropped 6 bases and J dropped 4; count of bases not matched to a gene: 5. Germline lookup yields CDR1 ENHRY and CDR2 SYGVKD. The CDR3 sequence is CAIRASGSTGELFF. The CDR3 region has the DNA TGTGCCATCAGGGCTAGCGGTTCCACCGGGGAGCTGTTTTTT.

This clone was counted only a few times. This chain connects TRBV9 to TRBJ1-5; 9 bases line up with TRBD1. This CDR3 contains 15 residues. The germline V gene encodes CDR1 SGDLS and CDR2 YYNGEE. The ends lost 3 bases at V and 4 bases at J; junction bases unmatched: 5. The CDR3 loop is CASSGGQGRNQPQHF. CDR3 DNA sequence: TGTGCCAGCAGCGGAGGACAGGGGCGTAATCAGCCCCAGCATTTT.

This clone is a singleton in its sample. V gene TRBV7-6 combines with J gene TRBJ1-5; D gene ambiguous. Trimming cost V 3 bases and J 4 bases, with 7 bases left between them. The CDR3 sequence is 13 residues long. Germline assignment: CDR1 SGHVS and CDR2 FNYEAQ. CDR3 sequence (DNA): TGTGCCAGCAGCTTTGAGAGAAATCAGCCCCAGCATTTT. Its translation: CASSFERNQPQHF.

The chain employs TRBV5-6 and TRBJ2-5; D could derive from TRBD1 or TRBD2 (6 bases each). V was shortened by 2 bases and J by 0 bases, with 11 bases between the two germline ends. Germline V gene data show CDR1 as SGHDT and CDR2 as YYEEEE. This CDR3 is built from 15 residues. The CDR3 sequence: CASSLRGPYQETQYF. The CDR3 nucleotides read TGTGCCAGCAGCTTACGGGGGCCGTACCAAGAGACCCAGTACTTC. Supplemented by reference TRBV5-6 and TRBJ2-5, the full variable domain reads DAGVTQSPTHLIKTRGQQVTLRCSPKSGHDTVSWYQQALGQGPQFIFQYYEEEERQRGNFPDRFSGHQFPNYSSELNVNALLLGDSALYLCASSLRGPYQETQYFGPGTRLLVL.

The chain carries TRBV29-1 and TRBJ2-2; 12 bases line up with TRBD1. The V and J ends lost 4 bases and 6 bases, in that order; junction bases with no gene match: 3. The germline V gene has CDR1 SQVTM and CDR2 ANQGSEA. The CDR3 runs to 14 residues. CDR3 sequence (DNA): TGCAGCGTTGCCGGGACAGGGGGCTCCGGGGAGCTGTTTTTT. Translation: CSVAGTGGSGELFF.

This clone occurred many times. The rearrangement links TRBV28 to TRBJ2-3, with 9 positions matching TRBD2. The junction had 6 bases not matched to a gene; V was cut back by 3 bases and J by 8 bases. CDR1 and CDR2 (germline): MDHEN, SYDVKM. The CDR3 is made up of 14 amino acids. This CDR3 reads CASSFGGGDSTQYF. The CDR3 coding sequence is TGTGCCAGCAGTTTCGGCGGGGGGGATTCTACGCAGTATTTT. The full variable domain, completed using reference TRBV28 and TRBJ2-3, is DVKVTQSSRYLVKRTGEKVFLECVQDMDHENMFWYRQDPGLGLRLIYFSYDVKMKEKGDIPEGYSVSREKKERFSLILESASTNQTSMYLCASSFGGGDSTQYFGPGTRLTVL.

The rearrangement links TRBV7-2 to TRBJ2-2; tentatively, D is TRBD1 (6 bases). Germline CDR1 SGHTA, CDR2 FQGNSA. The CDR3 has 14 amino acids. V lost 4 bases to trimming and J lost 4 bases, with 10 bases between them. The CDR3 protein is CASSSGQFTGELFF. In DNA, the CDR3 is TGTGCCAGCAGCTCGGGACAATTCACCGGGGAGCTGTTTTTT.

The chain uses TRBV7-9 and TRBJ1-1; D gene ambiguous. Per germline, CDR1 SEHNR and CDR2 FQNEAQ (reference sequence). Trimming pared 5 bases from V and 0 bases from J, leaving 10 bases between. The CDR3 has 14 residues. The chain's CDR3 is CASSPGVMNTEAFF. The CDR3 DNA is TGTGCCAGCAGCCCCGGGGTAATGAACACTGAAGCTTTCTTT.

The V and J genes are TRBV6-6 and TRBJ2-7; TRBD2 aligns across 9 bases. From germline, CDR1 is MNHNY and CDR2 SVGAGI (reference sequence). J lost 1 base, V lost 6 bases, and 1 base had no gene match. There are 13 residues in the CDR3. The CDR3 DNA follows: TGTGCCAGCAGGGCGGGGGGGTCCTACGAGCAGTACTTC. Encoded protein: CASRAGGSYEQYF.